This T cell receptor (beta chain) is drawn from a study of blood T cell repertoires in COVID-19. Study information: The United States, Italy and Spain were the sources of the acute and convalescent COVID-19 samples. Sample material is recorded as cDNA or gDNA derived from T cells, B-cell-depleted T cells, or PBMCs.

As handled by the study authors: Nucleated cell number was recorded as an estimate derived from reference gene primer amplification. Profiled with immunoSEQ multiplex PCR; TCRdb holds only in-frame clones, not every one. That table gives V, J and clone size, and the DNA gave D and trimming. The sample has 250,000 or so clones, around nine tenths seen once. Trimming at V came to 5 bases and at J to 4 bases, leaving 7 bases not matched to a gene. The length of the CDR3 is 15 residues. The germline CDR1 and CDR2 sequences are LGHDT and YNNKEL (reference sequence). The rearrangement joins TRBV3-1 (or the pseudogene TRBV3-2) to TRBJ1-2; 10 nucleotides match TRBD1. This sequence originates from a middle-aged man with active or convalescent COVID-19. The sample was peripheral blood. Written as DNA, the CDR3 is TGTGCCAGCAGCAAACCGGGACAGGGGCTCTATGGCTACACCTTC. Its translation is CASSKPGQGLYGYTF.